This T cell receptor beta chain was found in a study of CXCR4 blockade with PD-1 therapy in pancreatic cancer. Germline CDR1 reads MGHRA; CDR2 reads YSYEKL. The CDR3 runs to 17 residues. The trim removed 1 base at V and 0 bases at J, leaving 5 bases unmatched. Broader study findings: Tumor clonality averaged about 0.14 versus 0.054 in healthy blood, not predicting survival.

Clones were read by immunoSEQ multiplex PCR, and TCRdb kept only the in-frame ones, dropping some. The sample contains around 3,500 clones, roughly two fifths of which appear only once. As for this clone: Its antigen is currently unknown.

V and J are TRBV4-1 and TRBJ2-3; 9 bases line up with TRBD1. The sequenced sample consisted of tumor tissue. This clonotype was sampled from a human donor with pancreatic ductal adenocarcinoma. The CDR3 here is CASSQGQGGASTDTQYF. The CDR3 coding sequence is TGCGCCAGCAGCCAAGGACAGGGGGGTGCTAGCACAGATACGCAGTATTTT.